This T cell receptor beta chain was observed in a study of T cells in Graves' hyperthyroidism and ophthalmopathy. Findings and limits, study-wide: With a median lead of roughly 6.2 months before onset, the model predicted ophthalmopathy.

Points on this clonotype: Its antigen is not identified.

Each patient was aged 18 to 65 and had newly diagnosed hyperthyroidism of under 2 months' duration. Uncontrolled infection, other autoimmune disease, pregnancy or lactation led to exclusion. Orbital computed tomography and thyroid ultrasound, together with serum TRAb and thyroxine and clinical symptoms, were used for diagnoses. Template material for amplifying TCR beta CDR3 regions consisted of RNA transcripts. The study used the HTBI primer set for a first-round RT-PCR of the TCR CDR3. MiXCR, applied by TCRdb to the multiplex PCR reads, yields one record per CDR3 protein. Of hundreds of thousands of distinct CDR3 sequences listed, 35% to 55% are singletons. The specimen was peripheral blood or thyroid tissue (not recorded which). The source is a woman aged 18-29 years with Graves' hyperthyroidism.

CDR3 coding DNA: TGTGCCAGCAGCAGAGACAGGGACCTTGCCGAAAAACTGTTTTTT. Its translation is CASSRDRDLAEKLFF. V gene TRBV21-1 combines with J gene TRBJ1-4; the tabulated D call, TRBD1, remains unverified against the DNA. TRBV21-1 is labeled a pseudogene. The CDR3 consists of 15 residues.